These T cell receptor beta chains were read from a single sample in a study of T cells after yellow fever vaccination. TCRdb recomputed calls from the 5' RACE reads with MiXCR, one row per CDR3 protein. The repertoire holds roughly 16,000 distinct CDR3 sequences, with just over 4% as singletons. Sequenced here: PBMCs, either bulk or a sorted T-cell subset (CD4+, CD8+, memory, or dextramer-sorted; not recorded which), sampled 15 days after the yellow fever booster vaccination. The receptors were gathered from a man aged 25 to 40 who received the YFV17D yellow fever vaccine. Both conserved end residues are part of each CDR3. Each record gives: J gene, clone size, D gene, V gene, CDR3 protein, CDR3 DNA. D genes are given only for firm matches. Size tells how often a clone was seen (once, few, many) or the class of an expanded clone, and some rows leave it out.

J: TRBJ1-2
size: many
D: -
V: TRBV7-2
CDR3: CASSYRAAEPYGYTF
DNA: TGTGCCAGCAGCTACCGGGCGGCGGAACCTTATGGCTACACCTTC

J: TRBJ2-1
size: many
D: -
V: TRBV12-3/TRBV12-4
CDR3: CASSYRNEQFF
DNA: TGTGCCAGCAGCTATAGGAATGAGCAGTTCTTC

J: TRBJ2-7
size: many
D: -
V: TRBV7-9
CDR3: CASSRNLEVQYF
DNA: TGTGCCAGCAGCCGCAACTTGGAGGTGCAGTACTTC

J: TRBJ2-3
size: -
D: -
V: TRBV4-3
CDR3: CASSQGGAPQDTQYF
DNA: TGCGCCAGCAGCCAAGGAGGAGCGCCCCAAGATACGCAGTATTTT

J: TRBJ2-3
size: few
D: -
V: TRBV4-3
CDR3: CASSPGEVDFTDTQYF
DNA: TGCGCCAGCAGCCCCGGTGAGGTAGACTTCACAGATACGCAGTATTTT

J: TRBJ2-7
size: many
D: TRBD1
V: TRBV28
CDR3: CASSFPQGSGYEQYF
DNA: TGTGCCAGCAGTTTCCCACAGGGGTCGGGTTACGAGCAGTACTTC

J: TRBJ2-1
size: few
D: TRBD2
V: TRBV7-3
CDR3: CASSFSGSQQNEQFF
DNA: TGTGCCAGCAGCTTTAGCGGGAGCCAACAGAATGAGCAGTTCTTC

J: TRBJ2-3
size: many
D: -
V: TRBV28
CDR3: CASSFVGRGSTDTQYF
DNA: TGTGCCAGCAGTTTCGTGGGGAGGGGGAGCACAGATACGCAGTATTTT

J: TRBJ1-5
size: medium-sized
D: TRBD1
V: TRBV2
CDR3: CASRDSGQVNQPQHF
DNA: TGTGCCAGCAGGGACTCGGGACAGGTCAATCAGCCCCAGCATTTT

J: TRBJ2-3
size: many
D: -
V: TRBV4-3
CDR3: CASSQEGVSGTDTQYF
DNA: TGCGCCAGCAGCCAAGAGGGGGTTAGCGGCACAGATACGCAGTATTTT

J: TRBJ1-3
size: many
D: TRBD1
V: TRBV18
CDR3: CASSPGTGERNTIYF
DNA: TGTGCCAGCTCACCAGGGACAGGCGAGAGAAACACCATATATTTT

J: TRBJ2-1
size: medium-sized
D: -
V: TRBV5-1
CDR3: CASSFTDSSYNEQFF
DNA: TGCGCCAGCAGCTTCACAGATAGCTCCTACAATGAGCAGTTCTTC

J: TRBJ1-3
size: many
D: -
V: TRBV5-4
CDR3: CASSLDGGIYSGNTIYF
DNA: TGTGCCAGCAGCCTCGACGGCGGGATCTACTCTGGAAACACCATATATTTT

J: TRBJ1-1
size: many
D: -
V: TRBV20-1
CDR3: CSARVAEAFF
DNA: TGCAGTGCTAGAGTAGCTGAAGCTTTCTTT

J: TRBJ2-1
size: medium-sized
D: TRBD1
V: TRBV3-1
CDR3: CASSQKTGHPYNEQFF
DNA: TGTGCCAGCAGCCAAAAGACAGGGCACCCCTACAATGAGCAGTTCTTC

J: TRBJ1-3
size: many
D: -
V: TRBV7-6
CDR3: CASSFHGSGNTIYF
DNA: TGTGCCAGCAGCTTTCACGGGAGTGGAAACACCATATATTTT

J: TRBJ1-1
size: many
D: TRBD1
V: TRBV12-3/TRBV12-4
CDR3: CASSQPGGWTEAFF
DNA: TGTGCCAGCAGTCAACCAGGGGGTTGGACTGAAGCTTTCTTT

J: TRBJ2-1
size: -
D: TRBD2
V: TRBV12-5
CDR3: CASGFGTNGTYNEQFF
DNA: TGTGCTAGTGGTTTCGGGACTAACGGAACCTACAATGAGCAGTTCTTC

J: TRBJ2-1
size: many
D: -
V: TRBV7-8
CDR3: CASSLLNEQFF
DNA: TGTGCCAGCAGCCTCCTTAATGAGCAGTTCTTC

J: TRBJ1-2
size: many
D: -
V: TRBV6-5
CDR3: CAIGSHGGYTF
DNA: TGTGCCATAGGGTCCCATGGAGGCTACACCTTC

J: TRBJ1-2
size: many
D: -
V: TRBV5-5
CDR3: CASSLLGDGYTF
DNA: TGTGCCAGCAGCTTGTTGGGGGATGGCTACACCTTC

J: TRBJ1-2
size: many
D: -
V: TRBV2
CDR3: CASRDTLYYGYTF
DNA: TGTGCCAGCAGGGACACCCTCTACTATGGCTACACCTTC

J: TRBJ2-1
size: many
D: TRBD2
V: TRBV19
CDR3: CASSRASGSLGTYNEQFF
DNA: TGTGCCAGTAGTAGAGCTAGCGGGAGTCTTGGCACCTACAATGAGCAGTTCTTC

J: TRBJ1-3
size: many
D: -
V: TRBV12-3/TRBV12-4
CDR3: CASSLEAAGGNTIYF
DNA: TGTGCCAGCAGTTTAGAGGCGGCAGGTGGAAACACCATATATTTT

J: TRBJ1-1
size: many
D: -
V: TRBV12-3/TRBV12-4
CDR3: CASSPQGTEAFF
DNA: TGTGCCAGCAGTCCCCAGGGCACTGAAGCTTTCTTT

J: TRBJ2-2
size: many
D: -
V: TRBV25-1
CDR3: CATQGAQAGELFF
DNA: TGTGCCACCCAAGGGGCGCAGGCCGGGGAGCTGTTTTTT

J: TRBJ2-3
size: many
D: -
V: TRBV5-4
CDR3: CASSPPYQDTDTQYF
DNA: TGTGCCAGCAGCCCACCGTATCAGGACACAGATACGCAGTATTTT

J: TRBJ1-1
size: many
D: TRBD1
V: TRBV27
CDR3: CASSLSTGSTEAFF
DNA: TGTGCCAGCAGTTTATCGACAGGGTCCACTGAAGCTTTCTTT

J: TRBJ2-5
size: many
D: -
V: TRBV20-1
CDR3: CSARGGSAAGETQYF
DNA: TGCAGTGCAAGGGGGGGGAGCGCAGCCGGGGAGACCCAGTACTTC